This T cell receptor (delta chain) was recovered during a study of gamma-delta chains in newborns, infants, children. The overall study: Innate gammadelta T cells reportedly expand polyclonally right after birth, driven by microbial exposure, per the title.

Germline lookup yields CDR1 GEAIGNYY and CDR2 EKD. J was trimmed by 0 bases and V by 0 bases; bases with no gene match: 9. The CDR3 loop spans 19 amino acids. TCRdb re-processed the reads via CATT. The sample contains roughly 3,100 delta-chain clones, about 47% of which appear only once. This clone is labeled as medium-sized. This TCR came from a child who received the measles vaccine. J is TRDJ1 and V is TRDV2, with 13 bases aligning to TRDD3. Input material: blood. The CDR3 region is CACDTVALLGDTHTDKLIF. CDR3 in DNA: TGTGCCTGTGACACCGTGGCCTTACTGGGGGATACGCACACCGATAAACTCATCTTT.